This entry lists 10 T cell receptor beta chains sequenced from one sample in a study of shared clonotypes between healthy human individuals. Clones were read by immunoSEQ multiplex PCR, and TCRdb kept only the in-frame ones, dropping some. The sample lists over 2 million clones, around 95% occurring once. Sequenced: naive CD4+ T cells sorted from blood. Described subset: CD45RA+ positively selected. All receptors derive from a young man in good health.

The rearrangement links TRBV29-1 to TRBJ1-2, with 7 bases aligning to TRBD1. The CDR3 spans 13 residues. Germline V CDR1 and CDR2: SQVTM, ANQGSEA. Losses at the gene ends were 7 bases for V and 3 bases for J; bases not matched to a gene: 8. For the CDR3, the DNA is TGCAGCGCAGCGACAGGGAAGGACTATGGCTACACCTTC. Amino acids: CSAATGKDYGYTF. The entire variable domain, with the rest obtained from reference TRBV29-1 and TRBJ1-2, is as follows: SAVISQKPSRDICQRGTSLTIQCQVDSQVTMMFWYRQQPGQSLTLIATANQGSEATYESGFVIDKFPISRPNLTFSTLTVSNMSPEDSSIYLCSAATGKDYGYTFGSGTRLTVV.

The J gene is TRBJ2-1, the V gene TRBV12-5; TRBD2 aligns across 12 bases. This CDR3 region has 18 residues. The V gene end was trimmed by 4 bases and the J gene end by 3 bases; junction bases not matched to a gene: 10. Germline V gives CDR1 LGHNT, CDR2 FRNRAP. CDR3 nucleotides: TGTGCTAGTGGTTGGCTCCGACTAGCGGGAGTAGGCTACAATGAGCAGTTCTTC. Protein product: CASGWLRLAGVGYNEQFF.

The chain couples TRBV6-5 to TRBJ1-6; D remains unclear. The germline gives CDR1 MNHEY, CDR2 SVGAGI. This CDR3 contains 14 residues. V lost 7 bases and J lost 9, with 16 bases in between. The CDR3 spells CASTRGRLGSPLHF. The CDR3 bases are TGTGCCAGCACGAGAGGACGTTTAGGTTCACCCCTCCACTTT.

The V call is TRBV19, the J call TRBJ2-5; 7 nucleotides match TRBD1. Trimming at V came to 9 bases and at J to 2 bases, leaving 12 bases not matched to a gene. The CDR3 is 15 residues long. CDR1 is LNHDA and CDR2 is SQIVND in the germline V gene (reference sequence). The CDR3 loop reads CASQGVGRGQETQYF. CDR3 in DNA: TGTGCCAGCCAAGGAGTGGGCAGGGGGCAAGAGACCCAGTACTTC.

The V gene is TRBV9, the J gene TRBJ2-5; 10 nucleotides match TRBD1. This CDR3 comprises 21 residues. Germline V lookup: CDR1 SGDLS, CDR2 YYNGEE. V trimming: 2 bases; J trimming: 1 base; junction bases outside the gene matches: 20. In nucleotides, the CDR3 is TGTGCCAGCAGCGTTGGGGCGTGGGACAGGGGACACCTTGAGTCCCAAGAGACCCAGTACTTC. Encoded protein: CASSVGAWDRGHLESQETQYF.

The rearrangement uses TRBV5-4 and TRBJ2-5; TRBD1 or TRBD2 may be the D gene (5 bases each). Per the germline V gene, CDR1 is SGHNT and CDR2 is YYREEE (reference sequence). The CDR3 contains 13 residues. V dropped 4 bases and J dropped 3 bases, with 10 bases sitting between them. CDR3 nucleotides: TGTGCCAGCAGCAAGGGACGTGAAGAGACCCAGTACTTC. Translated, it gives CASSKGREETQYF.

The chain combines TRBV6-5 with TRBJ2-7, with D possibly being TRBD2 (5 bases). Germline V CDR1 and CDR2: MNHEY, SVGAGI. This CDR3 contains 14 residues. V gave up 11 bases and J gave up 1 base, with 18 bases separating them. This chain's CDR3 is CACRGLGRSYEQYF. The CDR3 bases are TGTGCCTGCCGGGGTCTTGGACGTTCCTACGAGCAGTACTTC.

The chain combines TRBV5-1 with TRBJ1-3; 7 bases fit TRBD1. The CDR3 sequence is 16 residues long. In germline, CDR1 is SGHRS, CDR2 YFSETQ. V shed 0 bases, J shed 0 bases, and the junction held 3 bases outside the gene matches. CDR3 amino acids: CASSLAGTDSGNTIYF. The CDR3 DNA reads as TGCGCCAGCAGCTTGGCCGGGACAGACTCTGGAAACACCATATATTTT.

Notes on this clone: A much bigger clone sits one base away, suggesting this may be a read error. This rearrangement joins TRBV30 to TRBJ1-6, with 7 bases fitting TRBD1. The CDR3 is 12 residues long. Germline V gene data show CDR1 as GTSNPN and CDR2 as SVGIG (reference sequence). The CDR3 protein is CAWDRENSSLHF. The DNA of the CDR3 is TGTGCCTGGGACAGGGAAAATTCATCCCTCCACTTT.

The chain has TRBV7-3 and TRBJ2-1; 8 bases agree with TRBD2. The V and J ends lost 4 bases and 9 bases, in that order; junction bases with no gene match: 11. Germline CDR1 is SGHTA and CDR2 is FQGTGA. The CDR3 spans 15 residues. CDR3: CASSSTPGLEGEQFF. DNA for the CDR3: TGTGCCAGCAGCTCCACCCCGGGACTAGAAGGTGAGCAGTTCTTC.